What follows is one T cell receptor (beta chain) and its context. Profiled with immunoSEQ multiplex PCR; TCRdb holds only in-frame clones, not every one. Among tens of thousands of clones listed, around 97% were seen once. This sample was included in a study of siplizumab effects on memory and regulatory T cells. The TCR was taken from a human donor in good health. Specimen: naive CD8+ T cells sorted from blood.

The CDR3 nucleotides read TGTGCCAGCTCACCACCAGGGAATGGCTATGGCTACACCTTC. Its translation: CASSPPGNGYGYTF. The chain has TRBV18 and TRBJ1-2; D is uncertain. V lost 0 bases, J lost 4 bases, and 9 bases lay in between. Germline V lookup: CDR1 KGHSH, CDR2 LQKENI. The CDR3 contains 14 residues.